These T cell receptor beta chains were read from a single sample in a study of shared clonotypes between healthy human individuals. Using immunoSEQ multiplex PCR, the repertoire was profiled, and TCRdb retains in-frame clones only, with some absent. The sample contains about 2.4 million clones, approximately 93% of which appear only once. The sequenced material came from naive CD4+ T cells from PBMCs. These TCRs come from a man in his late teens or twenties in good health. Some clones in this sample may be carry-over from other donors' samples. CDR3s include the opening cysteine and the closing phenylalanine or tryptophan. A D gene is named only where the DNA matches it firmly. Some rows have no size entry. The others give once, few or many, or a class for an expanded clone.

d_gene,j_gene,abundance,v_gene,CDR3nt,CDR3aa
-,TRBJ2-5,-,TRBV6-1,TGTGCCAGCAGTGTACGACTAGTACAAGAGACCCAGTACTTC,CASSVRLVQETQYF
-,TRBJ1-1,few,TRBV15,TGTGCCACCAGCAGAGAGTCCCGTCCTGAAGCTTTCTTT,CATSRESRPEAFF
-,TRBJ2-3,-,TRBV2,TGTGCCAGCAGTTATCAAGGAGATACGCAGTATTTT,CASSYQGDTQYF
TRBD1,TRBJ2-3,-,TRBV19,TGTGCCAGTCAAAACAGGGGGGCAGATACGCAGTATTTT,CASQNRGADTQYF
-,TRBJ2-1,once,TRBV20-1,TGCAGCGCACCCTTAGGGTTTGAGCAGTTCTTC,CSAPLGFEQFF
-,TRBJ2-7,-,TRBV28,TGTGCCAGCAGACAAGGACTCCAATCCTACGAGCAGTACTTC,CASRQGLQSYEQYF
-,TRBJ1-4,-,TRBV5-1,TGCGCCAGCAGCTTAGGCCCATTTGCAACTAATGAAAAACTGTTTTTT,CASSLGPFATNEKLFF
-,TRBJ2-5,-,TRBV5-1,TGCGCCAGCAGCTTGGGTAGCCTCCAAGAGACCCAGTACTTC,CASSLGSLQETQYF
TRBD1,TRBJ1-2,once,TRBV19,TGTGCCAGTAGTATAGATCGCAGGGGGCTGGGCTACACCTTC,CASSIDRRGLGYTF
TRBD2,TRBJ2-1,-,TRBV28,TGTGCCAGCAGTTCCGACCCTCTAGCGGGAGGGTCCAATGAGCAGTTCTTC,CASSSDPLAGGSNEQFF
TRBD1,TRBJ1-2,-,TRBV15,TGTGCCACCAGCAAACCTCCTGTCGGGACAGGGGAGATCTATGGCTACACCTTC,CATSKPPVGTGEIYGYTF
TRBD2,TRBJ2-1,-,TRBV5-4,TGTGCCAGCAGCTCCGGACTAGCGGTCTACAATGAGCAGTTCTTC,CASSSGLAVYNEQFF
-,TRBJ1-1,-,TRBV7-9,TGTGCCAGCAGCCTGGACAATCCCGAAGCTTTCTTT,CASSLDNPEAFF
TRBD1,TRBJ1-2,-,TRBV7-8,TGTGCAGCCGGGACAGGGGGCGTTGGCTACACCTTC,CAAGTGGVGYTF
-,TRBJ1-6,-,TRBV18,TGTGCCAGCTCACCTTCTCTACAGGGAAATTCACCCCTCCACTTT,CASSPSLQGNSPLHF
-,TRBJ1-5,-,TRBV11-3,TGTGCACCAGAGGAGGGTCAGCCCCAGCATTTT,CAPEEGQPQHF
TRBD1,TRBJ2-5,-,TRBV11-2,TGTGCCAGCAGGTCCGGGACAGGGTACCAAGAGACCCAGTACTTC,CASRSGTGYQETQYF
-,TRBJ1-1,-,TRBV5-1,TGCGCCAGCAGCTTAACACAAGGATCCAACACTGAAGCTTTCTTT,CASSLTQGSNTEAFF
-,TRBJ1-2,-,TRBV4-1,TGCGCCAGCAGCCAAGGCCGCGACAGTTACAACTATGGCTACACCTTC,CASSQGRDSYNYGYTF
TRBD1,TRBJ1-1,-,TRBV28,TGTGCCAGCACCGACAGGGCCCTCGAAGCTTTCTTT,CASTDRALEAFF
-,TRBJ1-2,-,TRBV4-1,TGCGCCAGCAGCCCCTCCGCATCTAACTATGGCTACACCTTC,CASSPSASNYGYTF
TRBD1,TRBJ2-2,-,TRBV28,TGTGCCAGCAGTTACCCGACAGGGCGCACCGGGGAGCTGTTTTTT,CASSYPTGRTGELFF
-,TRBJ1-1,-,TRBV19,TGTGCCACCTCGCGGGGGGATAACACTGAAGCTTTCTTT,CATSRGDNTEAFF
TRBD2,TRBJ2-5,-,TRBV29-1,TGCAGCGTTCGTCACGGGACTAGCTCTTGGGCCCAGTACTTC,CSVRHGTSSWAQYF
-,TRBJ1-4,-,TRBV28,TGTGCCAGCAGTTTGTTGGGGGGAGATGAAAAACTGTTTTTT,CASSLLGGDEKLFF
TRBD2,TRBJ2-7,-,TRBV6-5,TGTGCCAGCAGTTACTCGGGTAGCGGGAGTGGCTACGAGCAGTACTTC,CASSYSGSGSGYEQYF
-,TRBJ1-5,-,TRBV6-1,TGTGCCAGCAGTGAAGTTCGGGGGGGGCCAGATCAGCCCCAGCATTTT,CASSEVRGGPDQPQHF
TRBD2,TRBJ2-7,once,TRBV27,TGTGCCAGCAGTCTCCGCGGGGGGAGCCACGAGCAGTACTTC,CASSLRGGSHEQYF
TRBD1,TRBJ2-2,-,TRBV9,TGTGCCAGCAGCGTAGCTACTGGGGACAGGTTGCCGTTCGCGAACACCGGGGAGCTGTTTTTT,CASSVATGDRLPFANTGELFF
-,TRBJ2-7,-,TRBV14,TGTGCCAGCAGCCAAGTTGATGCGAGCTACGAGCAGTACTTC,CASSQVDASYEQYF
-,TRBJ2-7,-,TRBV6-5,TGTGCCAGCAGTTACTCGCCAAATTCCTACGAGCAGTACTTC,CASSYSPNSYEQYF
-,TRBJ2-4,-,TRBV7-2,TGTGCCAGCAGCCCCTCTGACATTCAGTACTTC,CASSPSDIQYF
-,TRBJ1-5,-,TRBV14,TGTGCCAGCAGCCAAGATCTAAGGCAGCCCCAGCATTTT,CASSQDLRQPQHF
TRBD2,TRBJ2-1,-,TRBV9,TGTGCCAGCAGCGAAACGGGAGGGCTCTACAATGAGCAGTTCTTC,CASSETGGLYNEQFF
TRBD2,TRBJ2-2,-,TRBV13,TGTGCCAGCAGCTTAATGGCCCGCAGGAGCGGGAGAATGGGGACCGGGGAGCTGTTTTTT,CASSLMARRSGRMGTGELFF
-,TRBJ1-2,-,TRBV7-8,TGTGCCAGCAGCCCTACTGAGGGTTCCGGCGGAGGCACCTTC,CASSPTEGSGGGTF
-,TRBJ2-3,once,TRBV28,TGTGCCAGCACCCAGGCGCCCAGCACAGATACGCAGTATTTT,CASTQAPSTDTQYF
-,TRBJ2-1,-,TRBV21-1,TGTGCCAGCAGCAGCCAGCGGGAGGGGGGCTATGAGCAGTTCTTC,CASSSQREGGYEQFF
-,TRBJ1-1,-,TRBV29-1,TGCAGCGTTGAAGCCGGGGGGGGCACTGAAGCTTTCTTT,CSVEAGGGTEAFF
-,TRBJ1-1,-,TRBV7-2,TGTGCCAGCAGCGCGACTCCTAACACTGAAGCTTTCTTT,CASSATPNTEAFF
-,TRBJ2-2,-,TRBV2,TGTGCCAGCACCCCCCGAGGCAGGTCGAACACCGGGGAGCTGTTTTTT,CASTPRGRSNTGELFF
TRBD2,TRBJ2-7,-,TRBV28,TGTGCCAGCAACTCCTGGGGGACTAGGTCGATCGAGCAGTACTTC,CASNSWGTRSIEQYF
-,TRBJ2-2,-,TRBV9,TGTGCCAGCACCCGAACGGGGGTCAGCTCAGGATCAGGGGAGCTGTTTTTT,CASTRTGVSSGSGELFF
TRBD1,TRBJ2-7,-,TRBV6-1,TGTGCCAGCAGTGAATATTATTCGGGACAGGGCCTCACCTACGAGCAGTACTTC,CASSEYYSGQGLTYEQYF
TRBD1,TRBJ2-5,-,TRBV9,TGTGCCAGCAGCACCCAGGGACAGGGGATTTCAGAGACCCAGTACTTC,CASSTQGQGISETQYF
-,TRBJ1-1,-,TRBV28,TGTGCCAGCAGTTTTGGTTCCGGGCGGAGAGGTGAAGCTTTCTTT,CASSFGSGRRGEAFF